Listed here are 26 T cell receptor beta chains from one sample, sequenced in a study of blood T cell repertoires in COVID-19. The method was immunoSEQ multiplex PCR; TCRdb's version includes in-frame clones alone and lacks a portion of them. The data show 250,000 to 300,000 clones, nearly 90% seen once. The specimen sequenced was PBMCs or T cells enriched from blood (not recorded which). The origin of the receptors is a woman younger than 45 who had recovered from COVID-19.

The V gene is TRBV27, the J gene TRBJ1-2, with 10 positions matching TRBD1. In germline, CDR1 is MNHEY, CDR2 SMNVEV (reference sequence). The CDR3 consists of 15 residues. Unmatched junction bases numbered 3, after V lost 4 bases and J lost 1 base. The CDR3: CASSWGTGVNYGYTF. Written as DNA, the CDR3 is TGTGCCAGCAGTTGGGGGACAGGGGTTAACTATGGCTACACCTTC.

V usage is TRBV4-1 and J usage is TRBJ2-7; D may be TRBD1 (6 bases). The CDR3 extends over 14 amino acids. With 3 bases removed from V and 2 bases from J, the gap between germline ends came to 11 bases. Germline V gives CDR1 MGHRA, CDR2 YSYEKL. CDR3 region: CASSHPGQTYEQYF. DNA for the CDR3: TGCGCCAGCAGCCATCCGGGACAAACCTACGAGCAGTACTTC.

This clone was observed a single time. The V and J genes are TRBV5-1 and TRBJ1-1; D perhaps matches TRBD1 (5 bases). The germline gives CDR1 SGHRS, CDR2 YFSETQ. This CDR3 spans 14 amino acids. V was cut by 3 bases and J by 0 bases, with 9 bases left in between. The CDR3 coding sequence is TGCGCCAGCAGCTCGACGGGGGTGAACACTGAAGCTTTCTTT. Residues: CASSSTGVNTEAFF.

The chain couples TRBV5-4 to TRBJ2-2; TRBD1 agrees at 10 bases. The CDR3 extends over 14 amino acids. Looked up from germline, CDR1 is SGHNT and CDR2 is YYREEE (reference sequence). V lost 10 bases, J lost 5 bases, and 8 bases stayed unmatched. CDR3 loop: CAAERDRGTGELFF. In DNA form, the CDR3 reads TGTGCCGCGGAGAGGGACAGGGGTACCGGGGAGCTGTTTTTT.

V usage is TRBV19 and J usage is TRBJ1-2, with 8 bases aligning to TRBD1. Germline assignment: CDR1 LNHDA and CDR2 SQIVND (reference sequence). With V trimmed by 4 bases and J by 7 bases, 5 bases remained unmatched. This CDR3 has 13 amino acids. CDR3 in DNA: TGTGCCAGTAGTACCTTCGGGACAGGTGGCTACACCTTC. Protein product: CASSTFGTGGYTF.

The CDR3 nucleotides read TGTGCCAGCAGCCCGTCGTGGGGACTAGTCGTTGAGCAGTTCTTC. Amino acid sequence: CASSPSWGLVVEQFF. The chain couples TRBV9 to TRBJ2-1; TRBD2 matches at 8 bases. The CDR3 loop spans 15 amino acids. Trimming cost V 4 bases and J 9 bases; bases outside gene matches: 12. CDR1 is SGDLS, CDR2 YYNGEE, per germline.

This chain connects TRBV24-1 to TRBJ2-4; D is unresolved. Germline V gene data show CDR1 as KGHDR and CDR2 as SFDVKD. V was pared by 4 bases and J by 0 bases, with 18 bases between. The CDR3 totals 18 residues. CDR3 region: CATSDPVTDELAKNIQYF. The CDR3 nucleotides read TGTGCCACCAGTGACCCCGTTACAGATGAACTAGCCAAAAACATTCAGTACTTC.

This CDR3 reads CARSGTYSMNTEAFF. The CDR3 bases are TGTGCCCGTTCAGGTACCTACAGCATGAACACTGAAGCTTTCTTT. The chain combines TRBV30 with TRBJ1-1; D gene unclear. The germline V gene encodes CDR1 GTSNPN and CDR2 SVGIG (reference sequence). Trimming shortened V by 8 bases and J by 0 bases, and 19 bases separated the two germline ends. This CDR3 region has 15 residues.

This clone turned up a few times. The V and J genes are TRBV30 and TRBJ2-1; a possible D gene is TRBD1 (5 bases). Germline V gene data show CDR1 as GTSNPN and CDR2 as SVGIG (reference sequence). Trimming took off 2 bases at V and 9 bases at J, with 14 bases between the two ends. CDR3 length equals 13 residues. In DNA, the CDR3 is TGTGCCTGGAGTTACTTGGGGCTCGGTGAGCAGTTCTTC. It encodes CAWSYLGLGEQFF. The variable domain in full, with the rest retrieved from reference TRBV30 and TRBJ2-1, is SQTIHQWPATLVQPVGSPLSLECTVEGTSNPNLYWYRQAAGRGLQLLFYSVGIGQISSEVPQNLSASRPQDRQFILSSKKLLLSDSGFYLCAWSYLGLGEQFFGPGTRLTVL.

This clone was seen a handful of times. V gene TRBV30 combines with J gene TRBJ1-3; 7 bases line up with TRBD1. The V gene end was trimmed by 5 bases and the J gene end by 0 bases; junction bases not matched to a gene: 4. The CDR3 contains 14 residues. Germline values: CDR1 GTSNPN, CDR2 SVGIG (reference sequence). In nucleotides, the CDR3 is TGTGCCTGGCTTAGGGGGCGCTCTGGAAACACCATATATTTT. It yields the protein CAWLRGRSGNTIYF.

The J gene is TRBJ1-4, the V gene TRBV18; TRBD1 aligns across 10 bases. CDR3 length: 16 amino acids. Germline-derived CDR1 and CDR2 are KGHSH and LQKENI. Germline trimming cut 6 bases from V and 4 bases from J; bases unmatched to any gene: 8. The CDR3 DNA follows: TGTGCCAGCTCGCTCTCGACAGGGGGCAATAATGAAAAACTGTTTTTT. Residues: CASSLSTGGNNEKLFF.

V and J are TRBV19 and TRBJ1-1; TRBD1 is a possible D gene (6 bases). V was trimmed by 5 bases and J by 0 bases, leaving 10 bases between them. The CDR3 length is 14 residues. Looked up from germline, CDR1 is LNHDA and CDR2 is SQIVND (reference sequence). CDR3 in DNA: TGTGCCAGTAGTCTCGACAGGTTGAACACTGAAGCTTTCTTT. Amino acid sequence: CASSLDRLNTEAFF.

The V gene is TRBV6-5, the J gene TRBJ1-4, with 9 positions matching TRBD1. Germline loops: CDR1 MNHEY, CDR2 SVGAGI. There are 13 residues in the CDR3. Unmatched junction bases numbered 3, after V lost 7 bases and J lost 6 bases. The CDR3 DNA follows: TGTGCCAGCAACAGGGGGCCGGATGAAAAACTGTTTTTT. Translation gives CASNRGPDEKLFF.

V and J are TRBV3-1 (or the pseudogene TRBV3-2) and TRBJ1-1; tentative D call: TRBD1 (5 bases). The CDR3 spans 17 residues. Germline lookup yields CDR1 LGHDT and CDR2 YNNKEL (reference sequence). CDR3 DNA: TGTCCCATCGGGGGGGGGAAAAACAGGAGACTGAACACTGAAGCTTTCTTT. The encoded protein is CPIGGGKNRRLNTEAFF.

V usage is TRBV6-1 and J usage is TRBJ2-1, with TRBD2 identical over 9 bases. V trimming: 1 base; J trimming: 9 bases; junction bases outside the gene matches: 16. Germline CDR1 and CDR2: MNHNS and SASEGT. This CDR3 contains 18 residues. DNA of the CDR3: TGTGCCAGCAGTGAAGTTTATAAATGGCTAGCGGGGCGAAGTGAGCAGTTCTTC. Amino acid sequence: CASSEVYKWLAGRSEQFF.

The rearrangement uses TRBV7-9 and TRBJ2-1, with D possibly being TRBD1 (5 bases). The CDR3 length is 14 residues. The V end lost 1 base, the J end lost 5 bases, and 9 bases lay between the germline ends. Germline V lookup: CDR1 SEHNR, CDR2 FQNEAQ (reference sequence). The CDR3 DNA reads TGTGCCAGCAGCTTAGGGACACACAACAATGAGCAGTTCTTC. It yields the protein CASSLGTHNNEQFF. Using reference TRBV7-9 and TRBJ2-1 for the parts outside the CDR3, the full variable domain is DTGVSQNPRHKITKRGQNVTFRCDPISEHNRLYWYRQTLGQGPEFLTYFQNEAQLEKSRLLSDRFSAERPKGSFSTLEIQRTEQGDSAMYLCASSLGTHNNEQFFGPGTRLTVL.

This chain joins TRBV30 and TRBJ1-3; perhaps TRBD1 as D (5 bases). V shed 3 bases and J shed 3 bases, with 15 bases lying between them. This CDR3 has 15 residues. CDR1 GTSNPN and CDR2 SVGIG come from the germline V gene (reference sequence). CDR3 loop: CAWRTQGWGGNTIYF. As DNA, the CDR3 is TGTGCCTGGAGGACTCAGGGTTGGGGTGGAAACACCATATATTTT.

J is TRBJ1-6 and V is TRBV28; 10 bases are shared with TRBD1. The trim removed 7 bases at V and 1 base at J, leaving 13 bases unmatched. CDR1 and CDR2 (germline): MDHEN, SYDVKM. CDR3 size: 19 residues. CDR3 sequence: CASTSRDRGFRSYNSPLHF. The CDR3 DNA sequence: TGTGCCAGCACCTCCCGGGACAGGGGTTTTAGGTCCTATAATTCACCCCTCCACTTT.

The chain uses TRBV5-4 and TRBJ1-6; a weak D match, TRBD1 (6 bases). This CDR3 has 14 residues. Between the trimmed V and J ends, which lost 4 bases and 7 bases, there was a span of 12 bases. Germline values: CDR1 SGHNT, CDR2 YYREEE (reference sequence). This chain's CDR3 is CASSRGAQNSPLHF. The CDR3 bases are TGTGCCAGCAGCCGGGGGGCTCAGAATTCACCCCTCCACTTT. Based on the CDR3 plus reference TRBV5-4 and TRBJ1-6, the full variable domain is ETGVTQSPTHLIKTRGQQVTLRCSSQSGHNTVSWYQQALGQGPQFIFQYYREEENGRGNFPPRFSGLQFPNYSSELNVNALELDDSALYLCASSRGAQNSPLHFGNGTRLTVT.

The rearrangement joins TRBV7-6 to TRBJ2-7; TRBD2 matches 10 bases. Germline V lookup: CDR1 SGHVS, CDR2 FNYEAQ. This CDR3 region has 15 residues. Trimming took 5 bases from V and 3 from J; bases not matched to a gene: 7. The CDR3, as DNA: TGTGCCAGCAGCCCCCGTAGCGGGAGGAGCTACGAGCAGTACTTC. Translation: CASSPRSGRSYEQYF.

V and J are TRBV28 and TRBJ2-7; TRBD2 matches at 10 bases. With V trimmed by 7 bases and J by 2 bases, 2 bases remained unmatched. This CDR3 contains 13 residues. Per the germline V gene, CDR1 is MDHEN and CDR2 is SYDVKM. CDR3 nucleotide sequence: TGTGCCAGCATAGCGGGAGGCGCCTACGAGCAGTACTTC. Protein sequence: CASIAGGAYEQYF.

V gene TRBV21-1 combines with J gene TRBJ1-1; no check of the table's D call, TRBD1, against the DNA was made. TRBV21-1 is assigned pseudogene status. This CDR3 comprises 19 residues. The CDR3 here is CASSKAEYRDRGVNTEAFF. The CDR3 nucleotides read TGTGCCAGCAGCAAAGCGGAATACCGGGACAGGGGTGTGAACACTGAAGCTTTCTTT.

The chain's CDR3 is CASSPPWGELDTQYF. CDR3 DNA sequence: TGTGCCAGCAGCCCGCCATGGGGGGAGCTAGATACGCAGTATTTT. The chain carries TRBV28 and TRBJ2-3, with TRBD2 as a possible D gene (6 bases). CDR1 and CDR2 (germline): MDHEN, SYDVKM. The length of the CDR3 is 15 residues. The ends were cut back, 6 bases at V and 5 bases at J, with 18 bases in the middle.

This clone turned up a few times. CDR3 protein: CASSVPNRNTEAFF. CDR3 in DNA: TGTGCCAGCAGCGTACCCAATAGGAACACTGAAGCTTTCTTT. V usage is TRBV9 and J usage is TRBJ1-1, with D uncertain. CDR1 is SGDLS and CDR2 is YYNGEE in the germline V gene. This CDR3 spans 14 amino acids. V lost 1 base and J lost 1, with 8 bases in between. Supplemented by reference TRBV9 and TRBJ1-1, the full variable domain reads DSGVTQTPKHLITATGQRVTLRCSPRSGDLSVYWYQQSLDQGLQFLIQYYNGEERAKGNILERFSAQQFPDLHSELNLSSLELGDSALYFCASSVPNRNTEAFFGQGTRLTVV.

The genes are TRBV3-1 (or the pseudogene TRBV3-2) and TRBJ2-7; D not resolved. The V end was cut by 3 bases, the J end by 7 bases, with 13 bases between. Germline V gene sequence: CDR1 LGHDT, CDR2 YNNKEL (reference sequence). The CDR3 runs to 13 residues. The CDR3 is CASSQRPLGEQYF. As DNA, the CDR3 is TGTGCCAGCAGCCAGCGGCCGCTAGGAGAGCAGTACTTC.

This clone was seen once. The chain employs TRBV28 and TRBJ2-7, with TRBD2 matching 14 bases. In germline, CDR1 is MDHEN, CDR2 SYDVKM. This CDR3 contains 15 residues. V shed 4 bases, J shed 5 bases, and the junction held 4 bases outside the gene matches. DNA of the CDR3: TGTGCCAGCAGTTGGGGACTAGCGGGAGCGGACGAGCAGTACTTC. Protein sequence: CASSWGLAGADEQYF.